The rows below give T cell receptor beta chains drawn from one sample of a study of blood T cell repertoires in COVID-19. Profiled with immunoSEQ multiplex PCR; TCRdb holds only in-frame clones, not every one. The sample holds around 140,000 clones; under 90% are singletons and the top ten take approximately 8.7%. The sequenced sample was peripheral blood. These receptors were collected from a woman aged 55 to 70 with active or convalescent COVID-19. The CDR3 runs from the conserved cysteine through the conserved F or W.

v_gene	CDR3aa
TRBV9	CASSVRQGRTEAFF
TRBV6-5	CASSSLSLNTEAFF
TRBV10-3	CAIRSVAGGTSSNEQFF
TRBV5-1	CASSLRTGIDRGEAFF
TRBV2	CASTLDGSHQETQYF
TRBV5-4	CASRPGTGGTGELFF
TRBV19	CASSPRQGRGYTF
TRBV30	CAWSEGQGTNYGYTF
TRBV28	CASSSTRTGNEQYF
TRBV27	CASSGGTGYGYTF
TRBV19	CASSMGGGPRDTEAFF
TRBV5-4	CANSFTTSGVDTQYF
TRBV7-3	CASSLGRELIETQYF
TRBV3-1/TRBV3-2	CASSLMSGLRSSGGGTDTQYF
TRBV12-3/TRBV12-4	CASSGQTYTEAFF
TRBV6-2/TRBV6-3	CASSPRSNEQFF
TRBV3-1/TRBV3-2	CASSSITGGDRSEAFF
TRBV28	CASRRGGENYGYTF
TRBV6-2/TRBV6-3	CASSFMTVNTEAFF
TRBV10-3	CAISGLFIGGAGETQYF
TRBV7-2	CASSSRGTRDEQFF
TRBV6-6	CASSPTGFNEQFF
TRBV19	CASSQGARQPQHF
TRBV7-8	CASSLQQKRRISSYNEQFF
TRBV28	CASSPQVTNTEAFF
TRBV7-9	CASSQTGQSNEKLFF
TRBV24-1	CATSAPGAGQPQHF
TRBV27	CASSLLRDYNEQFF
TRBV4-1	CASSQGGGPLHF
TRBV3-1/TRBV3-2	CASSQGAAEAFF
TRBV5-1	CASSRVGHTDTQYF
TRBV30	CAWSTGQVWGETQYF
TRBV6-2/TRBV6-3	CASSYHDRGPGYTF
TRBV6-6	CASSYSPEQAGYGYTF
TRBV10-3	CATAGTGLGETQYF
TRBV6-6	CASSSSTGFDYGYTF
TRBV15	CATRGLEGYNEQFF
TRBV29-1	CSAEGGQGLFNEQFF
TRBV7-2	CASSRQGDTEAFF
TRBV28	CASRTGSVTEAFF
TRBV19	CASSMNGNSNQPQHF
TRBV9	CASSTTGEGYTF